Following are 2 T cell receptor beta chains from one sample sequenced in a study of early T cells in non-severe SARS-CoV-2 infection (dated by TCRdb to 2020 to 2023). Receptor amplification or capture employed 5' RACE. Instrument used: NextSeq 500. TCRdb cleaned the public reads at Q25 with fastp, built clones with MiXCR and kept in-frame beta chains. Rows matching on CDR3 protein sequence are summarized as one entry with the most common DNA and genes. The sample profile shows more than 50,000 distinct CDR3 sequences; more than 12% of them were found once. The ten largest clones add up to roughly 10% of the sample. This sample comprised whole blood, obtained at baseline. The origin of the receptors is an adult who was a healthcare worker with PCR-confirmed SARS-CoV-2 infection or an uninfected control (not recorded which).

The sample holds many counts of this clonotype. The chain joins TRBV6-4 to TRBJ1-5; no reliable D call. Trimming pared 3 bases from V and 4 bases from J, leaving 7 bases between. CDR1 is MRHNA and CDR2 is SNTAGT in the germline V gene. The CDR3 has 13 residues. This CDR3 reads CASSEAVNQPQHF. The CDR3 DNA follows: TGTGCCAGCAGTGAAGCGGTAAATCAGCCCCAGCATTTT.

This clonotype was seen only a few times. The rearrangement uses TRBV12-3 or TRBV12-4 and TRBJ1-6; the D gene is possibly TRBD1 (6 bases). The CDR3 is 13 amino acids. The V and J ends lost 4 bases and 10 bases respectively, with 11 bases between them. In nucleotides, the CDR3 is TGTGCCAGCAGTTCTCACAGGGACTCACCCCTCCACTTT. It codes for CASSSHRDSPLHF.